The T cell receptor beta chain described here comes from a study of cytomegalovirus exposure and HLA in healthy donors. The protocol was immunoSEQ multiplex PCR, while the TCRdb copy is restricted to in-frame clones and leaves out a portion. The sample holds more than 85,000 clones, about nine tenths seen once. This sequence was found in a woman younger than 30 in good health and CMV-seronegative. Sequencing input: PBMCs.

CDR3 sequence (DNA): TGTGCCATCAGTGGCCCTCCAGGGAGGGTTAATGAGCAGTTCTTC. Its protein is CAISGPPGRVNEQFF. The rearrangement uses TRBV10-3 and TRBJ2-1, with 7 bases aligning to TRBD2. V lost 4 bases and J lost 7; bases outside the gene matches: 10. The germline gives CDR1 ENHRY, CDR2 SYGVKD. CDR3 length: 15 residues.